The clone carrying this T cell receptor (beta chain) was detected a few times. These data belong to a study of cytomegalovirus exposure and HLA in healthy donors. J gave up 6 bases and V 0 bases, and 8 bases lay outside the gene matches. The CDR3 contains 17 residues. Germline CDR1 is SGDLS and CDR2 is YYNGEE. Primers for the PCR totalled 60 Vbeta and 13 Jbeta. Only in-frame clones appear in the TCRdb table, and some are missing; sequencing was by immunoSEQ multiplex PCR. This sample yields under 200,000 clones, of which approximately 70% are seen a single time; about 2% belongs to the top ten. The chain carries TRBV9 and TRBJ2-1; TRBD2 matches at 11 bases. Specimen: PBMCs. The sequence was collected from a woman aged 30 to 39 in good health and CMV-seronegative. Written as DNA, the CDR3 is TGTGCCAGCAGCGTAGGAGGGGGACTAGCGGCAATCAATGAGCAGTTCTTC. It is translated as CASSVGGGLAAINEQFF.